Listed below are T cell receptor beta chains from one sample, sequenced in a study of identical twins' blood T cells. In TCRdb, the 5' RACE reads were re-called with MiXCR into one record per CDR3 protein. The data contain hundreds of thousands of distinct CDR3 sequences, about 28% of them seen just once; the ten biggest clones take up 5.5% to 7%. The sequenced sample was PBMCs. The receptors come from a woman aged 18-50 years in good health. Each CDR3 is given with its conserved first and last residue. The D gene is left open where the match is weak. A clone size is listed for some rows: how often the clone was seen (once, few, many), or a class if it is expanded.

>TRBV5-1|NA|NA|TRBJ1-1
TGCGCCAGCAGCCAGACATCCGGCGGGCAGAACACTGAAGCTTTCTTT
CASSQTSGGQNTEAFF
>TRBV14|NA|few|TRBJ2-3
TGTGCCAGCAGCCAAGATTCATTAGATACGCAGTATTTT
CASSQDSLDTQYF
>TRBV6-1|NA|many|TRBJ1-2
TGTGCCAGCAGCCTCGGGTCCGAAGAAGGCTACACCTTC
CASSLGSEEGYTF
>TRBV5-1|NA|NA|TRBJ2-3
TGCGCCAGCAGCCAACGAGCCGTAGAAGATACGCAGTATTTT
CASSQRAVEDTQYF
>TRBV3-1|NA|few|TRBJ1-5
TGTGCCAGCAGCCAAGATCTTAACAATCAGCCCCAGCATTTT
CASSQDLNNQPQHF
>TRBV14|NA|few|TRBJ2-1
TGTGCCAGCAGCCAAGGTTCGGGCTACAATGAGCAGTTCTTC
CASSQGSGYNEQFF
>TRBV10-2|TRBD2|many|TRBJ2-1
TGCGCCAGCCAGACTAGCGCTTCCTACAATGAGCAGTTCTTC
CASQTSASYNEQFF
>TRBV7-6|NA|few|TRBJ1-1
TGTGCCAGCAGCTTAGGGCAGATGGTGACTGAAGCTTTCTTT
CASSLGQMVTEAFF
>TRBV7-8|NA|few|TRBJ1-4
TGTGCCAGCAGCCCCGCGGGACACCTCAATGAAAAACTGTTTTTT
CASSPAGHLNEKLFF
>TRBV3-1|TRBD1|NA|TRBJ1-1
TGTGCCAGCAGCCTGGGACAGGATAACACTGAAGCTTTCTTT
CASSLGQDNTEAFF
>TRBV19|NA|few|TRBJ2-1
TGTGCCAGTAGTCTAACGACGGCCGCGCTGCAGTTCTTC
CASSLTTAALQFF
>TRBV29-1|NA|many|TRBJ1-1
TGCAGCGTTGGGAAACAGGGAGTTGAAGCTTTCTTT
CSVGKQGVEAFF